The clone carrying this TCR beta chain has only a few counts. Its target is unknown. No fewer than 6.5 million PBMCs went into each sample. This sample is drawn from a study of blood T cells in healthy people across ages. Regarding the study as a whole: A strong correlation between TCR beta diversity and naive T cell percentage was seen.

For the second PCR, which ran for 7 to 11 cycles, a sample-barcoded 5' primer and a J-beta primer mix were used. The template-switch adaptor was a 5' adaptor with 12 random nucleotides. It tagged each cDNA molecule. All samples yielded 3 million or more CDR3-containing paired-end reads. TCRdb independently ran MiXCR on the 5' RACE reads; one entry per CDR3 protein. The table lists a few hundred thousand distinct CDR3 sequences, about 55% of them singletons, with 51% in the top ten. This TCR was sampled from a man aged 60 to 69 in good health. The sample consisted of blood.

The chain's CDR3 is CASSLEGLPGSSNQPQHF. The CDR3 coding sequence is TGTGCCAGCAGCTTAGAAGGGCTCCCCGGGAGTAGCAATCAGCCCCAGCATTTT. The chain joins TRBV7-2 to TRBJ1-5; no firm D call. The V gene's germline CDR1 is SGHTA and CDR2 FQGNSA. The CDR3 is 18 amino acids. Trimming took 1 base from V and 0 from J, leaving 16 bases between them. Based on the CDR3 plus reference TRBV7-2 and TRBJ1-5, the full variable domain is GAGVSQSPSNKVTEKGKDVELRCDPISGHTALYWYRQSLGQGLEFLIYFQGNSAPDKSGLPSDRFSAERTGGSVSTLTIQRTQQEDSAVYLCASSLEGLPGSSNQPQHFGDGTRLSIL.